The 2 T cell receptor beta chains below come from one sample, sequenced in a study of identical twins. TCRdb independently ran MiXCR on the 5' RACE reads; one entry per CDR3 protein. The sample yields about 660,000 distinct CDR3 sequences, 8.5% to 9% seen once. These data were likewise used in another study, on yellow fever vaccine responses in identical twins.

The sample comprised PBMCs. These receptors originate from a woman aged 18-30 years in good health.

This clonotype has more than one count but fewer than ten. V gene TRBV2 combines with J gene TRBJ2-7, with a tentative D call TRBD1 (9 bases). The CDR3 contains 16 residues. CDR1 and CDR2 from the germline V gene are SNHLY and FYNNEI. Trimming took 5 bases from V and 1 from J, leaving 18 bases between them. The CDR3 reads CASSSGGTGPSYEQYF. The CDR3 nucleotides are TGTGCCAGCAGTTCGGGGGGGACAGGGCCTTCCTACGAGCAGTACTTC.

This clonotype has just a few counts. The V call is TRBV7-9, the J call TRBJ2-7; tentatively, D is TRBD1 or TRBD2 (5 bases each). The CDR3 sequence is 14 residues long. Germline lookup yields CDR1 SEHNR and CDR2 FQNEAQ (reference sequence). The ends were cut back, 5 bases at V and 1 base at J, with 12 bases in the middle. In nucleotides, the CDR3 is TGTGCCAGCAGCCAGGGACCAATGTCCTACGAGCAGTACTTC. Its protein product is CASSQGPMSYEQYF.